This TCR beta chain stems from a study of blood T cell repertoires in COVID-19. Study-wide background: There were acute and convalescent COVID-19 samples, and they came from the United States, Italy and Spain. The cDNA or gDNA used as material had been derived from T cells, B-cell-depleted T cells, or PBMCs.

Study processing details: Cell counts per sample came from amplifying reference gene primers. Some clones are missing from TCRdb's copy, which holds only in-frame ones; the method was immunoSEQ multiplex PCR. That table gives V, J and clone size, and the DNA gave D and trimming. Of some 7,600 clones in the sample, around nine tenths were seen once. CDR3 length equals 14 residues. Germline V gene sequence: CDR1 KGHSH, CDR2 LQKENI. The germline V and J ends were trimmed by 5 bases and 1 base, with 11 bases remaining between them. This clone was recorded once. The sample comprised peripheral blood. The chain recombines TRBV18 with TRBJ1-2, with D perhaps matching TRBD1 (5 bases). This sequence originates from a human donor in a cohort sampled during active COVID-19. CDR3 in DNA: TGTGCCAGCTCAAGGGACGGGGGTAACTATGGCTACACCTTC. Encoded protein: CASSRDGGNYGYTF.